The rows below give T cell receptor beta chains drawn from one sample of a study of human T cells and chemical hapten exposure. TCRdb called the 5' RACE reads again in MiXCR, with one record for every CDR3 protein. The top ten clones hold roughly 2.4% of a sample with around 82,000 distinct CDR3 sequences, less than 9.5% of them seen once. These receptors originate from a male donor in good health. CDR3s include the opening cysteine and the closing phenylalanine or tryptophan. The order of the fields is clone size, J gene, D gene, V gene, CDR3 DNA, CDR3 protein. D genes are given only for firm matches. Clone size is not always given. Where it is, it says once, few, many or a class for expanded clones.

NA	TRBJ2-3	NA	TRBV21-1	TGTGCCAGCAGCAAAGGAGGGGGCTTGGTGACAGATACGCAGTATTTT	CASSKGGGLVTDTQYF
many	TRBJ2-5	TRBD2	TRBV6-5	TGTGCCAGCAGTTACCGAGTAGCGGGGGGGGGGGAGACCCAGTACTTC	CASSYRVAGGGETQYF
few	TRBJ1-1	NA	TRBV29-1	TGCAGCGTTGAAGCTGAGGGCAGGGATACTAACACTGAAGCTTTCTTT	CSVEAEGRDTNTEAFF
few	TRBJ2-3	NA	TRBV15	TGTGCCACCAGCAGGGATACCACAGATACGCAGTATTTT	CATSRDTTDTQYF
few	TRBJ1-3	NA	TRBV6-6	TGTGCCAGCAGTTACGCGCGGGAAGCTGGAAACACCATATATTTT	CASSYAREAGNTIYF
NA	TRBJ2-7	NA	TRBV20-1	TGCAGTGCTAGAGATCTTAACAGGGTCTACGAGCAGTACTTC	CSARDLNRVYEQYF
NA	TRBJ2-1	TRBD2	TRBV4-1	TGCGCCAGCAGCCATTGGACTAGCGGGGATTACAATGAGCAGTTCTTC	CASSHWTSGDYNEQFF
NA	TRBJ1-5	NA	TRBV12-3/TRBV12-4	TGTGCCAGCAGGATCGGGCATAGCAATCAGCCCCAGCATTTT	CASRIGHSNQPQHF
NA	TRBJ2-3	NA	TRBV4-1	TGCGCCAGCAGCCAAGATGGGGCAGGACAGAAGTATTTT	CASSQDGAGQKYF
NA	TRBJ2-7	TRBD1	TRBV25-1	TGTGCCAGCAGTGAAACAGGGGCCTACGAGCAGTACTTC	CASSETGAYEQYF
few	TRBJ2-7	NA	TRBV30	TGTGCCTGGAGTGAGACAGAGGCCTACGAGCAGTACTTC	CAWSETEAYEQYF
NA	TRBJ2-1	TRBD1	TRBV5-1	TGCGCCAGCAGCTTGGCCGGGGGACAGGGCTTTATCGATGAGCAGTTCTTC	CASSLAGGQGFIDEQFF
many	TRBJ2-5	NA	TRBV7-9	TGTGCCAGCAGTGATGTCGTCGAAAGAGAGACCCAGTACTTC	CASSDVVERETQYF
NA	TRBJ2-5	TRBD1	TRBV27	TGTGCCAGCAGTTCCCTGGCCAGGGGGTTGGTGCTGACCCAAGAGACCCAGTACTTC	CASSSLARGLVLTQETQYF
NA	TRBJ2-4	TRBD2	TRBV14	TGTGCCAGCAGCCAAGAAGCGGGGACCAAAAACATTCAGTACTTC	CASSQEAGTKNIQYF
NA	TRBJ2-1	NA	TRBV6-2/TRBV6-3	TGTGCCAGCAGTTACTCTTTAAAAGGTGAAGGCACGTCCTACAATGAGCAGTTCTTC	CASSYSLKGEGTSYNEQFF
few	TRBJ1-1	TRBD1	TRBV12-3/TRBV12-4	TGTGCCAGCAGTCCCGGACAGGGTGGCACTGAAGCTTTCTTT	CASSPGQGGTEAFF
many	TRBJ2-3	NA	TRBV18	TGTGCCAGCTCACCACGCGAGGGCGGTGGAGGCACAGATACGCAGTATTTT	CASSPREGGGGTDTQYF
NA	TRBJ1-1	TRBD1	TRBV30	TGTGCCGGACAGGCGTACACTGAAGCTTTCTTT	CAGQAYTEAFF
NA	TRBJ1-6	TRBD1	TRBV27	TGTGCCAGCAGTTTATCGGGGGACAGTTCACCCCTCCACTTT	CASSLSGDSSPLHF
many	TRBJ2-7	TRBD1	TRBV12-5	TGTGCTAGTGGTTTCGCCGCCGGGACAGGGCCCTACGAGCAGTACTTC	CASGFAAGTGPYEQYF
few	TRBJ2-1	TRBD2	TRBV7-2	TGTGCCAGCAGCTCGATTAGCGGGGGGTACAATGAGCAGTTCTTC	CASSSISGGYNEQFF
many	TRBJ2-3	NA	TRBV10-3	TGTGCCATCAGTGAGGAGACTTCTAGCACAGATACGCAGTATTTT	CAISEETSSTDTQYF
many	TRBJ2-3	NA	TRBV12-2	TGTGCAAGTCGCTTTAGCGGGGGGGACCGAGATACGCAGTATTTT	CASRFSGGDRDTQYF
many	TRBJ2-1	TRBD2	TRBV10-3	TGTGCCATCAGCGGGGGGGCCTCCTACAATGAGCAGTTCTTC	CAISGGASYNEQFF
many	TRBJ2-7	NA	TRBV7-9	TGTGCCAGCAGCCCCCGGGACTTAGCTGGCTACGAGCAGTACTTC	CASSPRDLAGYEQYF
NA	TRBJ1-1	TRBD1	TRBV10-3	TGTGCCATCAGACCGGGACAGGGGTCTGAAGCTTTCTTT	CAIRPGQGSEAFF
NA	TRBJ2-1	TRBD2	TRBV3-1	TGTGCCAGCAGCTTGCCCGGGGGGGGGAATGAGCAGTTCTTC	CASSLPGGGNEQFF
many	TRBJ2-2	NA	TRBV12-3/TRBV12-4	TGTGCCAGCAGTTCGGCTGACGGGGAGCTGTTTTTT	CASSSADGELFF
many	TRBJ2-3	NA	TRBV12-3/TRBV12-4	TGTGCAGGGGCGGATAGCACAGATACGCAGTATTTT	CAGADSTDTQYF
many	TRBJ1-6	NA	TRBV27	TGTGCCAGCAGTCCCAGGGTGTTTGGTCGAGGAGATAATTCACCCCTCCACTTT	CASSPRVFGRGDNSPLHF
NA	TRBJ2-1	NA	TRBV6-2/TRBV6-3	TGTGCCAGCAGTTCTGGAGGGCATGAGCAGTTCTTC	CASSSGGHEQFF
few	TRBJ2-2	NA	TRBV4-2	TGTGCCAGCAGCCAAGCCGGGACACCTGCGGGGAACACCGGGGAGCTGTTTTTT	CASSQAGTPAGNTGELFF
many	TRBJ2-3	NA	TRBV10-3	TGTGCCATCAACGGGGACACTGTCACAGATACGCAGTATTTT	CAINGDTVTDTQYF
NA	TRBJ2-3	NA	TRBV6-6	TGTGCCAGCAGTTATCGGGGGAAGACAGATACGCAGTATTTT	CASSYRGKTDTQYF
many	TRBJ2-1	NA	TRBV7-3	TGTGCCAGCAGCGCCGGGACCAACAATGAGCAGTTCTTC	CASSAGTNNEQFF
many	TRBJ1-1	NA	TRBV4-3	TGCGCCAGCAGCCCAGGCGGGGCTGAAGCTTTCTTT	CASSPGGAEAFF
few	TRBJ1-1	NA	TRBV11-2	TGTGCCAGCAGCTTACACAGGGATTACGCTTTCTTT	CASSLHRDYAFF
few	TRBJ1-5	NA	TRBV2	TGTGCCAGCAGTGTTGTTGGGGGCCAGCCCCAGCATTTT	CASSVVGGQPQHF
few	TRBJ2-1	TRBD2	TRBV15	TGTGCCACCAGCAGCGGGGGGAGCTCCTACAATGAGCAGTTCTTC	CATSSGGSSYNEQFF
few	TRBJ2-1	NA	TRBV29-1	TGCAGCGTTGAGGTCGGCAGCTCCTACAATGAGCAGTTCTTC	CSVEVGSSYNEQFF
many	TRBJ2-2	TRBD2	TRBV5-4	TGTGCCAGCAGCTTGGATCGAGCGGGGGGGCCTGGGGAGCTGTTTTTT	CASSLDRAGGPGELFF
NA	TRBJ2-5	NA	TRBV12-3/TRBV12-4	TGTGCCAGCAGGCATTCGGAGAGAGCCCGAGAGACCCAGTACTTC	CASRHSERARETQYF
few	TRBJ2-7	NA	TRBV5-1	TGCGCCAGCAGCTGGGGGAACAACTACGAGCAGTACTTC	CASSWGNNYEQYF
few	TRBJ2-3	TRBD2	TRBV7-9	TGTGCCAGCAGCTTAGGGACTAGCTTATTGGCAGATACGCAGTATTTT	CASSLGTSLLADTQYF
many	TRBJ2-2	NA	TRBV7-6	TGTGCCAGCAGCTTAGCGGAAGGGGAGCTGTTTTTT	CASSLAEGELFF
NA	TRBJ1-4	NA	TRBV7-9	TGTGCCAGCACAAAGGGAGATCTCCGGGAAAAACTGTTTTTT	CASTKGDLREKLFF
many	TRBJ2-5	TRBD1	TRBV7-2	TGTGCCAGCAGCTGCTCGGCGGACAGGGCGGTAGAGACCCAGTACTTC	CASSCSADRAVETQYF
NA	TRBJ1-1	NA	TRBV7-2	TGTGCCAGCAGCTTAGGACGCAGGGCCACTGAAGCTTTCTTT	CASSLGRRATEAFF
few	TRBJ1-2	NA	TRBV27	TGTGCCACCTTTGAGTGGGGGCAGGGGCCTGGCTACACCTTC	CATFEWGQGPGYTF
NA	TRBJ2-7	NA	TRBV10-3	TGTGCCATCAGTGAGTCCCGGGAAGGGGACGAGCAGTACTTC	CAISESREGDEQYF
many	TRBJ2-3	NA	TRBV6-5	TGTGCCAGCAGTTACGGGACACCCACAGATACGCAGTATTTT	CASSYGTPTDTQYF
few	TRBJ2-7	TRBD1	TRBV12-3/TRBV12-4	TGTGCCAGCAGTTTGACCGGGACAGGGGGTCTCGAGCAGTACTTC	CASSLTGTGGLEQYF
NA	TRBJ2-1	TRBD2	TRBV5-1	TGCGCCAGCAGCCCCCTAGCGGGAGGTTACAATGAGCAGTTCTTC	CASSPLAGGYNEQFF
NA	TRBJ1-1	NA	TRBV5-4	TGTGCCAGCAGCTCGTCCCCGACAGCCATGAACACTGAAGCTTTCTTT	CASSSSPTAMNTEAFF
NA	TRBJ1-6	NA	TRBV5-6	TGTGCCAGCAGCTTGGCCCAGGGTGGATTCTCACCCCTCCACTTT	CASSLAQGGFSPLHF